The 16 T cell receptor beta chains below were found in one sample sequenced in a study of CXCR3-negative and CXCR3-positive naive CD8 T cells. The TRB cDNA libraries were prepared by 5' RACE with UMI labels. TCRdb re-analyzed the 5' RACE reads; it lists each CDR3 protein once, without DNA. This sample's clone table lists fewer than 90,000 distinct CDR3 sequences. Their target antigens are unknown. Study results and limitations: More hydrophobic TRB CDR3s were found in CXCR3-positive naive cells than in CXCR3-negative naive cells.

Sequencing was carried out using naive CXCR3+ CD8+ T cells from blood. The subset is: CD45RO-CCR7+CD27+CD95- naive CD8+ T cells expressing CXCR3 (TNR3+). The source of these receptors is a human donor in good health. Some clones in this sample may be carry-over from other donors' samples.

The chain employs TRBV29-1 and TRBJ2-7. This CDR3 comprises 12 residues. Germline CDR1 reads SQVTM; CDR2 reads ANQGSEA. CDR3 sequence: CSVYSSPYEQYF.

The chain carries TRBV27 and TRBJ2-5; TCRdb's assignment of TRBD2 cannot be checked, as there is no DNA. This CDR3 is built from 14 residues. Looked up from germline, CDR1 is MNHEY and CDR2 is SMNVEV (reference sequence). The CDR3 reads CASSLIGPRKTQYF.

The chain combines TRBV6-5 with TRBJ2-7. The CDR3 loop spans 13 amino acids. From germline, CDR1 is MNHEY and CDR2 SVGAGI. The CDR3 sequence: CASSYSELYEQYF.

The rearrangement links TRBV5-1 to TRBJ2-3. This CDR3 is built from 16 residues. Germline loops: CDR1 SGHRS, CDR2 YFSETQ. The CDR3 sequence is CASSLAARPSTDTQYF.

The V gene is TRBV12-3 or TRBV12-4, the J gene TRBJ1-6; the D call from TCRdb, TRBD1, cannot be confirmed without DNA. The CDR3 is 14 residues long. The CDR3 sequence is CASRGTGGLSPLHF.

V is TRBV28 and J is TRBJ2-1; TCRdb selects TRBD1, and the lack of DNA leaves this call unchecked. This CDR3 spans 17 amino acids. Per the germline V gene, CDR1 is MDHEN and CDR2 is SYDVKM. This CDR3 reads CASSLRGGLALYNEQFF.

This chain links TRBV7-6 with TRBJ2-5. The CDR3 loop spans 14 amino acids. The germline CDR1 and CDR2 sequences are SGHVS and FNYEAQ. The CDR3 sequence: CASSLDRHQETQYF.

CDR3 region: CASSLELTPGTNDNEQFF. The chain uses TRBV7-6 and TRBJ2-1; TCRdb selects TRBD2, and the lack of DNA leaves this call unchecked. This CDR3 has 18 amino acids. Germline V gene sequence: CDR1 SGHVS, CDR2 FNYEAQ.

This chain uses TRBV20-1 with TRBJ1-4. Germline assignment: CDR1 DFQATT and CDR2 SNEGSKA (reference sequence). CDR3 size: 15 residues. CDR3 in amino acids: CSASPYSGPNEKLFF.

V gene TRBV12-3 or TRBV12-4 combines with J gene TRBJ1-2; TCRdb lists TRBD1, though no DNA is available to test this call. The CDR3 loop spans 14 amino acids. CDR3 sequence reads: CASSPGTGGQGGTF.

This chain links TRBV4-1 with TRBJ2-5. The CDR3 has 14 amino acids. Germline CDR1 is MGHRA and CDR2 is YSYEKL. The chain's CDR3 is CASSPDTAQETQYF.

This rearrangement joins TRBV27 to TRBJ2-3; the TCRdb call, TRBD1, lacks DNA for checking. This CDR3 spans 14 amino acids. CDR1 is MNHEY and CDR2 is SMNVEV in the germline V gene (reference sequence). This CDR3 reads CASSFGQNTDTQYF.

The chain uses TRBV28 and TRBJ1-1; TCRdb lists TRBD1, though no DNA is available to test this call. The germline CDR1 and CDR2 sequences are MDHEN and SYDVKM. The CDR3 runs to 13 residues. CDR3: CASPSGEGRKAFF.

The chain employs TRBV4-3 and TRBJ2-3. This CDR3 is built from 16 residues. Germline V gene sequence: CDR1 LGHNA, CDR2 YSLEER. This chain's CDR3 is CASSQDISRSTDTQYF.

The genes are TRBV28 and TRBJ2-3; TCRdb indicates TRBD2, and absent DNA this call remains unverified. The CDR3 runs to 19 residues. Germline V gene sequence: CDR1 MDHEN, CDR2 SYDVKM. The CDR3 region is CASSLWTGASRGITDTQYF.

The gene calls are TRBV10-3 and TRBJ2-7; TCRdb outputs TRBD1, but without DNA this stays unchecked. This CDR3 has 12 residues. In germline, CDR1 is ENHRY, CDR2 SYGVKD. The chain's CDR3 is CAANRQGYEQYF.